The 5 T cell receptor beta chains given below trace back to one sample, sequenced in a study of blood T cell repertoires in COVID-19. TCRdb's copy holds only in-frame clones and misses some; the assay was immunoSEQ multiplex PCR. The profile shows over 100,000 clones, 65% to 90% of them singletons. The source material was peripheral blood. Source of these receptors: a man older than 75 with acute or convalescent COVID-19.

The chain links TRBV12-3 or TRBV12-4 to TRBJ1-2, with 7 bases identical to TRBD1. V was pared by 5 bases and J by 4 bases, with 4 bases of the junction left unmatched. CDR3 length equals 13 residues. CDR3 region: CASSQDRSYGYTF. Here the CDR3 DNA reads TGTGCCAGCAGTCAGGACAGGAGCTATGGCTACACCTTC.

The rearrangement links TRBV19 to TRBJ1-5; D remains ambiguous. Trimming removed 3 bases at V and 3 bases at J, with 9 bases between. In germline, CDR1 is LNHDA, CDR2 SQIVND (reference sequence). The CDR3 has 14 residues. The CDR3 nucleotides read TGTGCCAGTAGTATGACGGGGAACAATCAGCCCCAGCATTTT. Its protein product is CASSMTGNNQPQHF.

This rearrangement joins TRBV5-4 to TRBJ1-2; D is undetermined. CDR3 length: 15 amino acids. Trimming pared 0 bases from V and 4 bases from J, leaving 13 bases between. CDR1 and CDR2 from the germline V gene are SGHNT and YYREEE (reference sequence). The CDR3 loop is CASSLDPVASYGYTF. In DNA, the CDR3 is TGTGCCAGCAGCTTGGACCCGGTTGCTTCCTATGGCTACACCTTC.

The chain couples TRBV12-5 to TRBJ2-7; D is perhaps TRBD2 (5 bases). This CDR3 spans 12 amino acids. Trimming removed 5 bases from V and 9 bases from J, with 14 bases in between. The germline V gene encodes CDR1 LGHNT and CDR2 FRNRAP. This CDR3 is CASGNPGSGQYF. The CDR3 coding sequence is TGTGCTAGTGGTAACCCGGGGAGTGGGCAGTACTTC.

The chain employs TRBV6-2 or TRBV6-3 and TRBJ2-3; possibly TRBD1 for D (5 bases). Trimming took off 0 bases at V and 0 bases at J, with 10 bases between the two ends. CDR1 MNHEY and CDR2 SVGEGT come from the germline V gene. This CDR3 comprises 16 residues. CDR3 protein: CASSYSTGSSTDTQYF. In DNA form, the CDR3 reads TGTGCCAGCAGTTACTCTACAGGATCTAGCACAGATACGCAGTATTTT.